This TCR beta chain was captured in a study of blood T cell repertoires in COVID-19. CDR3 length: 17 amino acids. Germline V CDR1 and CDR2: SGHTA, FQGNSA. V was pared by 1 base and J by 6 bases, with 11 bases of the junction left unmatched. Assay used: immunoSEQ multiplex PCR; TCRdb lists only in-frame clones, some missing. Among roughly 90,000 clones listed, over 80% were seen once. The sample consisted of peripheral blood. The chain recombines TRBV7-2 with TRBJ1-5, with 8 bases lining up with TRBD1. This receptor was obtained from a woman of 80 years or more with active or convalescent COVID-19. In DNA, the CDR3 is TGTGCCAGCAGCTTAGTTGCAGGGGGCGCCCCGAGTCAGCCCCAGCATTTT. Amino acids: CASSLVAGGAPSQPQHF.